The 28 T cell receptor beta chains given below trace back to one sample, sequenced in a study of CD8 T cells in Susac syndrome. Random hexamers were used to reverse transcribe roughly 0.5 to 1 ug of RNA. TCRdb used MiXCR to reprocess the immunoSEQ multiplex PCR reads, holding one entry per CDR3 protein. The sample yields under 200,000 distinct CDR3 sequences, approximately 95% seen once. Sequenced material: CD8+ T cells from PBMCs. The receptors come from a human donor with Susac syndrome.

In its sample, this clonotype was seen once. This chain uses TRBV6-5 with TRBJ1-4, with 7 bases fitting TRBD1. This CDR3 comprises 11 residues. J was trimmed by 8 bases and V by 6 bases; bases with no gene match: 0. The germline V gene has CDR1 MNHEY and CDR2 SVGAGI. DNA of the CDR3: TGTGCCAGCAGCAGGGGGGAAAAACTGTTTTTT. Amino acids: CASSRGEKLFF.

This clonotype was counted once. The V and J genes are TRBV3-1 and TRBJ2-1; tentatively, D is TRBD1 or TRBD2 (6 bases each). Trimming took 4 bases from V and 6 from J, leaving 13 bases between them. CDR3 length: 14 residues. Germline CDR1 reads LGHDT; CDR2 reads YNNKEL (reference sequence). The chain's CDR3 is CASSPGRGRNEQFF. The CDR3 DNA is TGTGCCAGCAGCCCTGGACGGGGGCGCAATGAGCAGTTCTTC.

The chain has TRBV9 and TRBJ1-4; 8 bases are shared with TRBD1. V was clipped by 2 bases and J by 5 bases; unmatched bases: 5. The germline V gene encodes CDR1 SGDLS and CDR2 YYNGEE. CDR3 length: 15 amino acids. CDR3 DNA: TGTGCCAGCAGCGTTCTACAGGGGGGAAATGAAAAACTGTTTTTT. Its translation is CASSVLQGGNEKLFF.

This chain connects TRBV28 to TRBJ2-7, with 8 bases lining up with TRBD1. After removal of 4 bases from V and 1 base from J, the junction contained 3 bases not matched to a gene. The CDR3 totals 14 residues. Per germline, CDR1 MDHEN and CDR2 SYDVKM. The CDR3 loop is CASSWTGWSYEQYF. The DNA for the CDR3 is TGTGCCAGCAGTTGGACAGGGTGGTCCTACGAGCAGTACTTC.

In this sample, this clonotype turned up a few times. The V and J genes are TRBV19 and TRBJ1-5; 9 bases are shared with TRBD1. The CDR3 length is 15 residues. Germline values: CDR1 LNHDA, CDR2 SQIVND (reference sequence). Trimming cost V 5 bases and J 2 bases; bases outside gene matches: 4. CDR3: CASSPRTGGNQPQHF. CDR3 in DNA: TGTGCCAGTAGTCCACGGACAGGGGGCAATCAGCCCCAGCATTTT.

The genes are TRBV7-3 and TRBJ2-3; D might be TRBD1 or TRBD2, each matching 6 bases. V lost 6 bases, J lost 4 bases, and 17 bases lay in between. The CDR3 has 15 residues. Germline CDR1 reads SGHTA; CDR2 reads FQGTGA. This CDR3 reads CASSKTGGAADTQYF. The CDR3 DNA follows: TGTGCCAGCAGTAAGACAGGAGGGGCCGCAGATACGCAGTATTTT.

J is TRBJ1-1 and V is TRBV27; tentatively, D is TRBD1 (5 bases). Germline V gene data show CDR1 as MNHEY and CDR2 as SMNVEV (reference sequence). V was shortened by 5 bases and J by 0 bases, with 10 bases between the two germline ends. The CDR3 sequence is 14 residues long. This chain's CDR3 is CASSPRQMNTEAFF. The CDR3 bases are TGTGCCAGCAGTCCAAGACAGATGAACACTGAAGCTTTCTTT.

The chain uses TRBV6-5 and TRBJ1-2; D is undetermined. Germline CDR1 reads MNHEY; CDR2 reads SVGAGI. CDR3 length: 13 amino acids. The V gene lost 7 bases and the J gene lost 6 bases, with 15 bases spanning the gap. This CDR3 is CASTQGSGDGYTF. The DNA of the CDR3 is TGTGCCAGCACCCAAGGATCCGGGGATGGCTACACCTTC.

The CDR3 is CASSEGLAEQYF. For the CDR3, the DNA is TGTGCCAGCAGCGAGGGACTCGCAGAGCAGTACTTC. V and J are TRBV11-2 and TRBJ2-7; D perhaps matches TRBD2 (6 bases). Germline V gene lookup returns CDR1 SGHAT and CDR2 FQNNGV. The CDR3 consists of 12 residues. Between the trimmed V and J ends, which lost 5 bases and 7 bases, there was a span of 12 bases.

The gene calls are TRBV4-2 and TRBJ1-5, with D possibly TRBD1 on 5 matching bases. The CDR3 runs 15 residues. Per the germline V gene, CDR1 is LGHNA and CDR2 is YNFKEQ. V was cut by 2 bases and J by 3 bases, with 11 bases left in between. CDR3 in amino acids: CASSQLDSANQPQHF. The CDR3 nucleotides are TGTGCCAGCAGCCAACTCGACAGTGCCAATCAGCCCCAGCATTTT.

V usage is TRBV23-1 and J usage is TRBJ1-1; D is undetermined. TRBV23-1 falls under the ORF class, with uncertain function. This CDR3 has 18 amino acids. Trimming stripped 0 bases from V and 4 bases from J, with 21 bases between. Here the CDR3 reads CASSQSRSDSWEGTEAFF. The CDR3 nucleotides read TGCGCCAGCAGTCAATCCAGATCCGACTCATGGGAGGGCACTGAAGCTTTCTTT.

This chain joins TRBV2 and TRBJ2-3; tentatively, D is TRBD1 (6 bases). The CDR3 is 16 amino acids. V was pared by 4 bases and J by 0 bases, with 14 bases between. CDR1 is SNHLY and CDR2 is FYNNEI in the germline V gene. The CDR3 nucleotides read TGTGCCAGCAGTGTCGACAGGTTAACTAGCACAGATACGCAGTATTTT. Translated, it gives CASSVDRLTSTDTQYF.

V gene TRBV20-1 combines with J gene TRBJ1-5; possibly TRBD1 for D (5 bases). Germline V lookup: CDR1 DFQATT, CDR2 SNEGSKA (reference sequence). The CDR3 consists of 14 residues. V was trimmed by 6 bases and J by 0 bases, leaving 12 bases between them. CDR3 amino acids: CSAAGYDSNQPQHF. Here the CDR3 DNA reads TGCAGTGCAGCAGGGTACGATAGCAATCAGCCCCAGCATTTT.

The rearrangement uses TRBV6-6 and TRBJ2-5; 7 nucleotides line up with TRBD2. Germline trimming cut 8 bases from V and 2 bases from J; bases unmatched to any gene: 2. Germline V lookup: CDR1 MNHNY, CDR2 SVGAGI (reference sequence). This CDR3 is built from 12 residues. The CDR3 DNA reads as TGTGCCAGCGGGAGGGAGCAAGAGACCCAGTACTTC. Translating gives CASGREQETQYF.

The CDR3: CASSYERMTSNEQFF. The CDR3 region has the DNA TGTGCCAGCAGTTACGAACGGATGACTTCAAATGAGCAGTTCTTC. The V and J genes are TRBV6-5 and TRBJ2-1; D remains ambiguous. CDR3 length equals 15 residues. The ends were cut back, 2 bases at V and 7 bases at J, with 15 bases in the middle. Germline CDR1 and CDR2: MNHEY and SVGAGI.

This clonotype was observed a single time. V is TRBV20-1 and J is TRBJ2-1, with 13 bases fitting TRBD2. The length of the CDR3 is 19 residues. CDR1 is DFQATT, CDR2 SNEGSKA, per germline (reference sequence). V trimming: 5 bases; J trimming: 0 bases; junction bases outside the gene matches: 13. CDR3 DNA: TGCAGTGCTCCCGAATCTTACGGGACTAGCGGGATCTCCTACAATGAGCAGTTCTTC. Protein: CSAPESYGTSGISYNEQFF.

The rearrangement uses TRBV3-1 and TRBJ2-1, with D uncertain. V was trimmed by 3 bases and J by 4 bases, leaving 10 bases between them. The CDR3 has 14 residues. Germline V gene data show CDR1 as LGHDT and CDR2 as YNNKEL (reference sequence). The CDR3 is CASSHPLEYNEQFF. In nucleotides, the CDR3 is TGTGCCAGCAGCCACCCTCTAGAATACAATGAGCAGTTCTTC.

The chain combines TRBV24-1 with TRBJ2-1; either TRBD1 or TRBD2 may supply D (7 bases each). CDR3 length: 19 residues. Germline V gene sequence: CDR1 KGHDR, CDR2 SFDVKD. Trimming stripped 0 bases from V and 0 bases from J, with 17 bases between. The CDR3 spells CATSDLKRGGTDSYNEQFF. The CDR3 coding sequence is TGTGCCACCAGTGATTTGAAGCGGGGCGGGACAGACTCCTACAATGAGCAGTTCTTC.

As concerns this clonotype: A read error may account for a junction end that differs from germline. The V call is TRBV5-4, the J call TRBJ2-4, with a weak D call TRBD2 (6 bases). Germline V gene sequence: CDR1 SGHNT, CDR2 YYREEE (reference sequence). The CDR3 contains 12 residues. The CDR3 loop is CASTFDSREENF. CDR3 coding DNA: TGTGCCAGCACATTTGATTCCAGGGAGGAGAACTTC.

The chain carries TRBV10-3 and TRBJ2-7, with 9 bases that match TRBD1. The germline gives CDR1 ENHRY, CDR2 SYGVKD. Germline trimming cut 3 bases from V and 0 bases from J; bases unmatched to any gene: 3. The CDR3 has 15 residues. The CDR3 sequence: CAISDRQGVSYEQYF. In nucleotides, the CDR3 is TGTGCCATCAGTGACCGACAGGGGGTCTCCTACGAGCAGTACTTC.

The J gene is TRBJ2-5, the V gene TRBV7-8; D call uncertain. Germline lookup yields CDR1 SGHVS and CDR2 FQNEAQ. The V end lost 5 bases, the J end lost 0 bases, and 13 bases lay between the germline ends. The CDR3 is 15 amino acids. CDR3 residues: CASSQTLAYQETQYF. The CDR3 bases are TGTGCCAGCAGCCAGACCCTGGCGTACCAAGAGACCCAGTACTTC.

This clonotype was found once. The rearrangement uses TRBV12-3 or TRBV12-4 and TRBJ1-2; 11 bases are a match to TRBD1. V was pared by 4 bases and J by 5 bases, with 6 bases of the junction left unmatched. This CDR3 is 15 amino acids long. CDR3 coding DNA: TGTGCCAGCAGTTGGCGCGGGACAGGGGGTTATGGCTACACCTTC. Its protein product is CASSWRGTGGYGYTF.

The chain employs TRBV12-3 or TRBV12-4 and TRBJ1-5; 11 bases fit TRBD1. The CDR3 covers 16 residues. V lost 5 bases, J lost 6 bases, and 9 bases stayed unmatched. The CDR3 DNA reads TGTGCCAGCAGTCCTAGGACAGGGGGCGTTTCTCAGCCCCAGCATTTT. Protein: CASSPRTGGVSQPQHF.

The rearrangement joins TRBV7-9 to TRBJ1-2; no definite D call. The CDR3 totals 13 residues. The germline gives CDR1 SEHNR, CDR2 FQNEAQ (reference sequence). V lost 3 bases and J 7 bases, leaving 12 bases between the germline ends. CDR3 sequence: CASSLGSSGGYTF. The CDR3 nucleotides read TGTGCCAGCAGCTTGGGGAGTTCGGGTGGCTACACCTTC.

The chain has TRBV30 and TRBJ2-3; no reliable D call. Between the trimmed V and J ends, which lost 1 base and 4 bases, there was a span of 3 bases. CDR3 length: 11 residues. Per germline, CDR1 GTSNPN and CDR2 SVGIG (reference sequence). This CDR3 is CAWSAADTQYF. The CDR3 DNA sequence: TGTGCCTGGAGTGCGGCAGATACGCAGTATTTT.

This clonotype was counted once. V is TRBV4-1 and J is TRBJ2-1; D is perhaps TRBD2 (5 bases). The V and J ends lost 0 bases and 9 bases respectively, with 15 bases between them. The germline V gene has CDR1 MGHRA and CDR2 YSYEKL. The CDR3 has 15 residues. CDR3 coding DNA: TGCGCCAGCAGCCAAGAGAAGGTTTTGGAGGTTGAGCAGTTCTTC. As protein: CASSQEKVLEVEQFF.

The V gene is TRBV28, the J gene TRBJ1-5; no clear D gene. Germline loops: CDR1 MDHEN, CDR2 SYDVKM. V lost 3 bases and J lost 0, with 12 bases in between. CDR3 size: 16 residues. CDR3 loop: CASSFPDVDSNQPQHF. The CDR3 coding sequence is TGTGCCAGCAGTTTTCCGGATGTCGATAGCAATCAGCCCCAGCATTTT.

The chain couples TRBV5-4 to TRBJ2-7; 10 bases are shared with TRBD1. Germline values: CDR1 SGHNT, CDR2 YYREEE (reference sequence). The CDR3 length is 17 residues. The V and J ends lost 1 base and 6 bases, in that order; junction bases with no gene match: 13. CDR3 DNA sequence: TGTGCCAGCAGCTTGCTCGGGACAGGGGCAATAGAGGGCGAGCAGTACTTC. It translates to CASSLLGTGAIEGEQYF.